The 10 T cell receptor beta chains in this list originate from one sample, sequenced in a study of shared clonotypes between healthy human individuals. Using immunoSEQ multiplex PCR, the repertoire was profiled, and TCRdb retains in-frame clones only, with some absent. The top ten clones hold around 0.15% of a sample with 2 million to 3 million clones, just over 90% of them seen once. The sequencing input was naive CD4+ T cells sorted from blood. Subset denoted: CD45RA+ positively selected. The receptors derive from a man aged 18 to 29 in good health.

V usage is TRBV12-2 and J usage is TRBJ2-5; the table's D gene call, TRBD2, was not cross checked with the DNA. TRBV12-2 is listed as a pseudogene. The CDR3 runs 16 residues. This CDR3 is CASRLVGLAGEETQYF. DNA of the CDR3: TGTGCAAGTCGCTTAGTAGGGCTAGCGGGGGAAGAGACCCAGTACTTC.

The CDR3 is CASSRQAYYEQYF. In DNA form, the CDR3 reads TGTGCCAGCAGCCGACAGGCGTACTACGAGCAGTACTTC. V usage is TRBV7-8 and J usage is TRBJ2-7; D is possibly TRBD1 (6 bases). The CDR3 spans 13 residues. V lost 5 bases to trimming and J lost 3 bases, with 11 bases between them. CDR1 is SGHVS and CDR2 is FQNEAQ in the germline V gene.

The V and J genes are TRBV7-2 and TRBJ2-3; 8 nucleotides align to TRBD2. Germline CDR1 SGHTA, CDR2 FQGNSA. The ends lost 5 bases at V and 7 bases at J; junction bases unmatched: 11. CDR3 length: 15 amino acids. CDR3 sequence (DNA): TGTGCCAGCAGCCCAGTCGGGACTAGTTCATATACGCAGTATTTT. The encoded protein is CASSPVGTSSYTQYF.

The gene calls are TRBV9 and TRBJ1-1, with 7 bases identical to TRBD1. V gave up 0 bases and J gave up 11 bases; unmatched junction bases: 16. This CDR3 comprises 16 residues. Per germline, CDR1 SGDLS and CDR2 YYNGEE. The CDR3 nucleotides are TGTGCCAGCAGCGTAGGGGGCGACAGGGTCTCTCAGCGGGCTTTCTTT. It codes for CASSVGGDRVSQRAFF.

CDR3 in DNA: TGTGCCAGCAGTAAGGACAGGAACTCCTACGAGCAGTACTTC. It encodes CASSKDRNSYEQYF. The chain couples TRBV5-4 to TRBJ2-7, with TRBD1 matching over 7 bases. CDR1 is SGHNT and CDR2 is YYREEE in the germline V gene (reference sequence). This CDR3 is 14 amino acids long. Germline trimming cut 5 bases from V and 0 bases from J; bases unmatched to any gene: 5.

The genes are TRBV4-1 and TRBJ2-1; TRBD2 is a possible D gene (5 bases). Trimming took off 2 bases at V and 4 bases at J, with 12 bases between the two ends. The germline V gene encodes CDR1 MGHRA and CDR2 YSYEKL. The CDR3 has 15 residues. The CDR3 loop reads CASSQQARTYNEQFF. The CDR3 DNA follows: TGCGCCAGCAGCCAACAAGCCAGGACTTACAATGAGCAGTTCTTC.

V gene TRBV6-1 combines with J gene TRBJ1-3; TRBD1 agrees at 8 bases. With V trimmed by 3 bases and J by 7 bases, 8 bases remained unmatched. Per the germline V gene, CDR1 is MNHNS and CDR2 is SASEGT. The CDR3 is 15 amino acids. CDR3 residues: CASSDSTGAWNTIYF. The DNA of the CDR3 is TGTGCCAGCAGTGACTCGACAGGGGCCTGGAACACCATATATTTT.

CDR3 nucleotide sequence: TGTGCCAGCAGCGTAGAAGCGGGGGGGTTCACAGATACGCAGTATTTT. Amino acid sequence: CASSVEAGGFTDTQYF. The J gene is TRBJ2-3, the V gene TRBV9; TRBD2 matches at 10 bases. After removal of 0 bases from V and 2 bases from J, the junction contained 3 bases not matched to a gene. The length of the CDR3 is 16 residues. The V gene's germline CDR1 is SGDLS and CDR2 YYNGEE.

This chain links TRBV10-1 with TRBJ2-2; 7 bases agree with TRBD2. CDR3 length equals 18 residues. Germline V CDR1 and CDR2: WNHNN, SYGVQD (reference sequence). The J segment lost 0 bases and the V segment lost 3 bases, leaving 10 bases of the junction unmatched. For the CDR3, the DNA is TGCGCCAGCAGTGATCGCGGGAGCCCCCAGCCGAACACCGGGGAGCTGTTTTTT. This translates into CASSDRGSPQPNTGELFF.

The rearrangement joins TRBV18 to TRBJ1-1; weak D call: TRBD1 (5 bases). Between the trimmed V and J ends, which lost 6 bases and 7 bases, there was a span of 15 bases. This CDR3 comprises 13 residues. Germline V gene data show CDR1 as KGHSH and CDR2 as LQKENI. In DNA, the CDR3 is TGTGCCAGCTCGCACGTGGTTGGGGGTGAAGCTTTCTTT. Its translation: CASSHVVGGEAFF.